The next 11 T cell receptor beta chains were all read from a single sample in a study of beta chain features in type 1 diabetes. Sequencing targeted expressed TCRB transcripts, as all isolated RNA had been reverse transcribed. Data came from immunoSEQ multiplex PCR; TCRdb stores just in-frame clones and leaves some out. In the table there are under 400,000 clones, 10% to 15% of which are singletons. The specimen was naive CD4+ T cells from blood. Every receptor here comes from a man aged 18-30 years in good health.

This clone has only a few counts. The chain carries TRBV28 and TRBJ2-7; 8 nucleotides match TRBD2. CDR3 size: 15 residues. V lost 3 bases, J lost 0 bases, and 4 bases stayed unmatched. Germline V gene sequence: CDR1 MDHEN, CDR2 SYDVKM. The CDR3 is CASSFFSGSSYEQYF. DNA for the CDR3: TGTGCCAGCAGTTTCTTCAGCGGGAGCTCCTACGAGCAGTACTTC.

V gene TRBV30 combines with J gene TRBJ2-1, with D possibly being TRBD2 (6 bases). CDR3 length: 14 amino acids. Germline V CDR1 and CDR2: GTSNPN, SVGIG (reference sequence). The V and J ends lost 4 bases and 8 bases respectively, with 18 bases between them. CDR3 sequence (DNA): TGTGCCTGGACCCCGGGACTCCGGACGGATGAGCAGTTCTTC. Residues: CAWTPGLRTDEQFF.

This clone was picked up a small number of times. The chain links TRBV5-6 to TRBJ2-7, with D perhaps TRBD2 (6 bases). The CDR3 totals 14 residues. Looked up from germline, CDR1 is SGHDT and CDR2 is YYEEEE. Trimming took 2 bases from V and 3 from J, leaving 12 bases between them. CDR3 sequence: CASSLTGTLYEQYF. Here the CDR3 DNA reads TGTGCCAGCAGCTTAACCGGGACTCTCTACGAGCAGTACTTC.

A few counts support this clone. In DNA, the CDR3 is TGTGCCAGCATAGGGGTCAATGAGCAGTTCTTC. Protein product: CASIGVNEQFF. The gene calls are TRBV25-1 and TRBJ2-1, with D maybe TRBD1 (5 bases). Germline V gene data show CDR1 as MGHDK and CDR2 as SYGVNS. There are 11 residues in the CDR3. Trimming stripped 7 bases from V and 6 bases from J, with 7 bases between.

This clone was counted between two and nine times. The chain is built from TRBV7-2 and TRBJ2-2; D is perhaps TRBD2 (7 bases). With 1 base removed from V and 6 bases from J, the gap between germline ends came to 12 bases. The V gene's germline CDR1 is SGHTA and CDR2 FQGNSA. This CDR3 has 15 residues. CDR3 DNA: TGTGCCAGCAGCTTAGTCAGGGAGGGGGCCGGGGAGCTGTTTTTT. This encodes CASSLVREGAGELFF. Drawing the rest from reference TRBV7-2 and TRBJ2-2, the complete variable domain is GAGVSQSPSNKVTEKGKDVELRCDPISGHTALYWYRQSLGQGLEFLIYFQGNSAPDKSGLPSDRFSAERTGGSVSTLTIQRTQQEDSAVYLCASSLVREGAGELFFGEGSRLTVL.

The chain carries TRBV9 and TRBJ1-5; 7 nucleotides line up with TRBD1. The CDR3 runs to 15 residues. Looked up from germline, CDR1 is SGDLS and CDR2 is YYNGEE. Trimming removed 3 bases from V and 4 bases from J; junction bases left unmatched: 7. CDR3 sequence reads: CASSAVGTENQPQHF. CDR3 DNA sequence: TGTGCCAGCAGCGCCGTAGGGACAGAAAATCAGCCCCAGCATTTT.

The chain has TRBV6-5 and TRBJ1-4; 9 bases line up with TRBD1. J was trimmed by 10 bases and V by 5 bases; bases with no gene match: 8. The CDR3 is made up of 14 amino acids. The germline CDR1 and CDR2 sequences are MNHEY and SVGAGI. The CDR3 is CASSQGQGRGKLFF. CDR3 sequence (DNA): TGTGCCAGCAGTCAGGGACAGGGAAGGGGAAAACTGTTTTTT.

The chain joins TRBV5-1 to TRBJ1-2, with D perhaps matching TRBD1 (6 bases). The germline V gene has CDR1 SGHRS and CDR2 YFSETQ. The CDR3 consists of 16 residues. V was shortened by 3 bases and J by 3 bases, with 18 bases between the two germline ends. The CDR3 nucleotides are TGCGCCAGCAGCTCCACATCGACAGGTGGCGACTATGGCTACACCTTC. This sequence encodes CASSSTSTGGDYGYTF.

This chain links TRBV20-1 with TRBJ1-4; a possible D gene is TRBD1 (5 bases). V was trimmed by 5 bases and J by 8 bases, leaving 9 bases between them. CDR3 length: 11 amino acids. The germline CDR1 and CDR2 sequences are DFQATT and SNEGSKA (reference sequence). The CDR3: CSAPRVEKLFF. CDR3 coding DNA: TGCAGTGCTCCCAGGGTGGAAAAACTGTTTTTT.

This clone appeared a few times. The CDR3 DNA reads TGCGCCAGCAGCACAGGGGCGGGACTAGATACGCAGTATTTT. Its translation: CASSTGAGLDTQYF. This chain links TRBV4-3 with TRBJ2-3; possibly TRBD1 for D (7 bases). The CDR3 has 14 residues. The germline CDR1 and CDR2 sequences are LGHNA and YSLEER. Deletions cut 5 bases from V and 5 bases from J, with 14 bases between.

V gene TRBV6-5 combines with J gene TRBJ2-7; maybe TRBD1 (7 bases). Trimming pared 6 bases from V and 2 bases from J, leaving 17 bases between. The germline V gene has CDR1 MNHEY and CDR2 SVGAGI. This CDR3 is built from 15 residues. CDR3 DNA sequence: TGTGCCAGCAGCCGCACACCAGGGGGGACCTACGAGCAGTACTTC. Amino acids: CASSRTPGGTYEQYF.